These T cell receptor beta chains were read from a single sample in a study of shared clonotypes between healthy human individuals. The data were produced by immunoSEQ multiplex PCR, yet TCRdb's version contains in-frame clones alone and is incomplete. The table lists 1.4 million or so clones, approximately 98.5% of them singletons. Sample: naive CD4+ T cells sorted from blood. Receptors originate from a man aged 25-45 years in good health. Each CDR3 is given with its conserved first and last residue. Each record gives: V gene, D gene, clone size, J gene, CDR3 DNA, CDR3 protein. A D gene is named only where the DNA matches it firmly. Some rows mark clone size as missing; the rest say once, few, many or name a class of expanded clone.

TRBV11-2	NA	NA	TRBJ1-5	TGTGCCAGCAGCTTAGCCGCAAACGAGTATCAGCCCCAGCATTTT	CASSLAANEYQPQHF
TRBV15	TRBD2	NA	TRBJ2-7	TGTGCCACCGGAGAGTTAGCGGGAGGAAACTACGAGCAGTACTTC	CATGELAGGNYEQYF
TRBV7-9	NA	NA	TRBJ2-7	TGTGCCAGCAGCTTCGATTCAGGGGACTACTACGAGCAGTACTTC	CASSFDSGDYYEQYF
TRBV9	NA	NA	TRBJ2-6	TGTGCCAGCAGCGCGGGGATCCCTAACTCTGGGGCCAACGTCCTGACTTTC	CASSAGIPNSGANVLTF
TRBV7-2	TRBD2	NA	TRBJ2-1	TGTGCCAGCAGCTTGACCGGGACTAGCGGGAGGTGGGGCAATGAGCAGTTCTTC	CASSLTGTSGRWGNEQFF
TRBV6-6	TRBD1	NA	TRBJ2-3	TGTGCCAGCAGTACTACAGGGGAGAGCACAGATACGCAGTATTTT	CASSTTGESTDTQYF
TRBV7-3	TRBD2	NA	TRBJ2-2	TGTGCCAGCAGTCGTGGGGCTAGCGGGAACACCGGGGAGCTGTTTTTT	CASSRGASGNTGELFF
TRBV7-9	NA	NA	TRBJ2-7	TGTGCCAGCAGCTTAGTTACAGGGTCCTACGAGCAGTACTTC	CASSLVTGSYEQYF
TRBV4-1	TRBD1	NA	TRBJ2-6	TGCGCCAGCAGCCAAGGACGGACAGGGGGCTCTACTGGGGCCAACGTCCTGACTTTC	CASSQGRTGGSTGANVLTF
TRBV7-3	TRBD2	NA	TRBJ2-2	TGTGCCAGCAGCTTAACCAGCGGGGCGTACACCGGGGAGCTGTTTTTT	CASSLTSGAYTGELFF
TRBV9	TRBD2	NA	TRBJ2-5	TGTGCCAGCAGCGTAGGACTAGCGGGAGGAGGGAAGTACCAAGAGACCCAGTACTTC	CASSVGLAGGGKYQETQYF
TRBV6-6	NA	NA	TRBJ1-2	TGTGCCAGCAGCTCCAAAGTGGACGGAGCTAACTATGGCTACACCTTC	CASSSKVDGANYGYTF
TRBV18	NA	NA	TRBJ1-2	TGTGCCAGCTCACCGGGCCAAATCGGGGATGGCTACACCTTC	CASSPGQIGDGYTF
TRBV18	NA	NA	TRBJ2-6	TGTGCCAGCTCGCCAACCCAACAACTTGGGGCCAACGTCCTGACTTTC	CASSPTQQLGANVLTF
TRBV18	TRBD2	NA	TRBJ2-5	TGTGCCAGCTCACCGATCCTAGCGGGAGTAACCCAAGAGACCCAGTACTTC	CASSPILAGVTQETQYF
TRBV9	NA	NA	TRBJ2-3	TGTGCCAGCAGCGTACTAGCAGATACGCAGTATTTT	CASSVLADTQYF
TRBV4-3	TRBD1	NA	TRBJ2-2	TGCGCCAGCAGCCTGAAGCCGTACCGGGACAGGGTATTGACCGGGGAGCTGTTTTTT	CASSLKPYRDRVLTGELFF
TRBV11-2	NA	NA	TRBJ2-2	TGTGCCAGCAGCTTAAGCCCCCCACCGAACACCGGGGAGCTGTTTTTT	CASSLSPPPNTGELFF
TRBV19	NA	NA	TRBJ2-1	TGTGCCAGTACCAGGTATCAAGCAGGGCAGTACAATGAGCAGTTCTTC	CASTRYQAGQYNEQFF
TRBV15	TRBD1	once	TRBJ1-5	TGTGCCGCAGTACCCAGGACAGGGGAAAATCAGCCCCAGCATTTT	CAAVPRTGENQPQHF
TRBV28	TRBD1	NA	TRBJ2-7	TGTGCCAGCAGCTGGACAGGGGTCTACGAGCAGTACTTC	CASSWTGVYEQYF
TRBV5-4	NA	NA	TRBJ1-4	TGTGCCAGCAGCAAGACGGCAACTAATGAAAAACTGTTTTTT	CASSKTATNEKLFF
TRBV2	NA	NA	TRBJ1-2	TGTGCCAGCAGTGATGTCGTAAGGAGCTATGGCTACACCTTC	CASSDVVRSYGYTF
TRBV28	NA	NA	TRBJ1-5	TGTGCCAGCCAAGCGGGGGCAGGGATAGGTCAGCCCCAGCATTTT	CASQAGAGIGQPQHF
TRBV27	TRBD2	once	TRBJ2-2	TGTGCCAGCAGTTTCTTCACCGGAGGGTTAGAGAGCGGGAATAGGGGCACCGGGGAGCTGTTTTTT	CASSFFTGGLESGNRGTGELFF
TRBV5-1	NA	NA	TRBJ1-5	TGCGCCAGCAGCCTAGAACCCGGGGACATTAGCAATCAGCCCCAGCATTTT	CASSLEPGDISNQPQHF
TRBV6-5	TRBD1	NA	TRBJ1-1	TGTGCCAGCAGTAGGGGACAGGAGACCTTTGAGGCTTTCTTT	CASSRGQETFEAFF
TRBV5-1	TRBD1	NA	TRBJ2-7	TGCGCCAGCAGCTTAGGGACAGGGGGGAACTACGAGCAGTACTTC	CASSLGTGGNYEQYF
TRBV9	TRBD2	once	TRBJ2-1	TGTGCCAGCAGCCCCGGTGGCGGGAGTTCCCTATACAATGAGCAGTTCTTC	CASSPGGGSSLYNEQFF
TRBV9	TRBD2	NA	TRBJ2-7	TGTGCCAGCAGCGTAGGTGGAAGCGGGAGACCCGAGCAGTACTTC	CASSVGGSGRPEQYF
TRBV7-2	NA	NA	TRBJ2-1	TGTGCCAGCAGCTTCGCTCGGTTCATGGTCTACAATGAGCAGTTCTTC	CASSFARFMVYNEQFF
TRBV5-1	NA	NA	TRBJ2-3	TGCGCCAGCAGCTTGTTTTCTAGCTCTAGCACAGATACGCAGTATTTT	CASSLFSSSSTDTQYF